This entry features one T cell receptor beta chain sequence. Assay used: immunoSEQ multiplex PCR; TCRdb lists only in-frame clones, some missing. The data hold approximately 240,000 clones, with around four fifths observed a single time. The data stem from a study of blood T cell repertoires in COVID-19. On the study more broadly: Whether acute or convalescent, the COVID-19 samples came from the United States, Italy and Spain. Sources were T cells, B-cell-depleted T cells, or PBMCs; the material itself was cDNA or gDNA.

The sequenced sample consisted of peripheral blood. This TCR came from a woman between 40 and 55 years old with active or convalescent COVID-19.

The CDR3 loop reads CAISGASGGVLNNEQFF. Here the CDR3 DNA reads TGTGCCATCAGTGGGGCTAGCGGGGGAGTCCTAAACAATGAGCAGTTCTTC. The chain carries TRBV10-3 and TRBJ2-1, with TRBD2 matching 10 bases. Germline CDR1 reads ENHRY; CDR2 reads SYGVKD. The V gene end was trimmed by 4 bases and the J gene end by 5 bases; junction bases not matched to a gene: 11. The CDR3 totals 17 residues.